This TCR beta chain came from a study of cytomegalovirus exposure and HLA in healthy donors. Study-wide results and caveats: Most of the CMV-associated TCR beta chains (in a later analysis) appeared to be HLA-restricted.

The germline V gene encodes CDR1 SGHVS and CDR2 FQNEAQ. This CDR3 is built from 18 residues. The V and J ends lost 2 bases and 4 bases, in that order; junction bases with no gene match: 13. The PCR had 60 Vbeta and 13 Jbeta primers. Measured with immunoSEQ multiplex PCR; TCRdb has only the in-frame clones, and not every one. This repertoire shows a few hundred thousand clones, nearly 80% found once; its top ten account for roughly 2%. A word on this clone: Antigen: not known.

Input material: PBMCs. The chain couples TRBV7-8 to TRBJ2-2, with 7 bases aligning to TRBD1. The receptor was derived from a man between 18 and 35 years old in good health and CMV-seronegative. In DNA form, the CDR3 reads TGTGCCAGCAGCTTAAGGCTCCTCCGACAGGGTAGCACCGGGGAGCTGTTTTTT. This gives the protein CASSLRLLRQGSTGELFF.